The 3 T cell receptor beta chains reported below all come from one sample, sequenced in a study of vaccination effects on CD4 cells after COVID-19. The table came from immunoSEQ multiplex PCR; TCRdb's copy has only in-frame clones and leaves some out. This table has approximately 25,000 clones, around 75% appearing once. Expansion of antigen-specific CD4+ T cells with viral peptide pools was carried out by the ViraFEST assay before sequencing. Following culture for under 12 days, CD4+ T cells were isolated. Vaccinated participants had no history of SARS-CoV-2 infection and tested negative for nucleocapsid antibodies. These receptors have no known antigen. The sample consisted of CD4+ T cells from PBMCs cultured with HCoV-NL63 spike peptides, taken before COVID-19 vaccination. Receptors were obtained from a human donor who received a COVID-19 vaccine.

The chain has TRBV2 and TRBJ2-1; D is undetermined. Germline assignment: CDR1 SNHLY and CDR2 FYNNEI. V was cut by 3 bases and J by 5 bases, with 8 bases left in between. This CDR3 has 13 residues. The CDR3 nucleotides read TGTGCCAGCAGTGACGGACCGAACAATGAGCAGTTCTTC. Residues: CASSDGPNNEQFF.

V is TRBV11-3 and J is TRBJ2-1, with 7 bases that match TRBD2. Germline assignment: CDR1 SGHNT and CDR2 YENEEA. V shed 4 bases, J shed 4 bases, and the junction held 10 bases outside the gene matches. CDR3 length equals 16 residues. As DNA, the CDR3 is TGTGCCAGCAGCTCCGGGGGGACGGGGACTTACAATGAGCAGTTCTTC. It yields the protein CASSSGGTGTYNEQFF. The whole variable domain, remainder taken from reference TRBV11-3 and TRBJ2-1, is EAGVVQSPRYKIIEKKQPVAFWCNPISGHNTLYWYLQNLGQGPELLIRYENEEAVDDSQLPKDRFSAERLKGVDSTLKIQPAELGDSAVYLCASSSGGTGTYNEQFFGPGTRLTVL.

The chain links TRBV10-3 to TRBJ1-1; D gene ambiguous. The ends were cut back, 4 bases at V and 0 bases at J, with 6 bases in the middle. Germline CDR1 reads ENHRY; CDR2 reads SYGVKD. This CDR3 has 13 residues. The CDR3 loop reads CAISAGMNTEAFF. The CDR3 DNA reads as TGTGCCATCAGTGCCGGGATGAACACTGAAGCTTTCTTT.